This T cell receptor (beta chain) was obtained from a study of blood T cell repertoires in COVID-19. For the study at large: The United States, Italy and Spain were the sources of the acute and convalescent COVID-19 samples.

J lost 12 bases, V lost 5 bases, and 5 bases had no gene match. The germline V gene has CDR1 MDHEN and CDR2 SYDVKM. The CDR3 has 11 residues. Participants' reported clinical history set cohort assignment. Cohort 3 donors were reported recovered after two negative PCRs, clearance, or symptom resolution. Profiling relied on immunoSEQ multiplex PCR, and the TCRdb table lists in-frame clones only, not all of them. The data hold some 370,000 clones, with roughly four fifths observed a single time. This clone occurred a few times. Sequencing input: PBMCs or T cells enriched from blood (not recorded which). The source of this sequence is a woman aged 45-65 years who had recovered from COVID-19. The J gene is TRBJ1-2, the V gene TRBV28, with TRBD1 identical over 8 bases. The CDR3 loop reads CASSIGQGDTF. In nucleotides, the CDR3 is TGTGCCAGCAGTATTGGACAGGGCGACACCTTC.